This TCR beta chain stems from a study of Ad26.COV2.S vaccination and SARS-CoV-2 variants. Findings and caveats of the study: Possible underestimation of total T cell responses by the TCR breadth and depth analyses was noted. A substantial breadth of spike-specific CD8+ and CD4+ T cell responses after vaccination has been reported.

The treatment here: some 20 received Ad26.COV2.S at low or high dose, single or two shots; 5 received placebo; per-sample allocation not given. Sampling was done on day 63 after the first vaccine or placebo injection. This clone was counted between two and nine times. Its antigen is unknown. Repertoires were generated with immunoSEQ multiplex PCR, while TCRdb's copy carries only in-frame clones and drops some. The sample yields 400,000 to 450,000 clones, around 90% seen once. Source: peripheral blood, taken in a trial of Ad26.COV2.S vaccine versus placebo. The clonotype was recovered from a person between 18 and 59 years old who received the Ad26.COV2.S COVID-19 vaccine or a placebo.

The CDR3, as DNA: TGTGCCAGCAGCTCTGCACCCGGGACTAGAAACTACGAGCAGTACTTC. This sequence encodes CASSSAPGTRNYEQYF. This chain connects TRBV7-9 to TRBJ2-7; 8 bases map to TRBD2. Losses at the gene ends were 4 bases for V and 3 bases for J; bases not matched to a gene: 11. Per germline, CDR1 SEHNR and CDR2 FQNEAQ (reference sequence). The CDR3 length is 16 residues. The full variable domain, its missing parts supplied by reference TRBV7-9 and TRBJ2-7, is DTGVSQNPRHKITKRGQNVTFRCDPISEHNRLYWYRQTLGQGPEFLTYFQNEAQLEKSRLLSDRFSAERPKGSFSTLEIQRTEQGDSAMYLCASSSAPGTRNYEQYFGPGTRLTVT.